The 11 T cell receptor beta chains given below trace back to one sample, sequenced in a study of blood T cell repertoires in COVID-19. Data came from immunoSEQ multiplex PCR; TCRdb stores just in-frame clones and leaves some out. The data hold fewer than 80,000 clones, with approximately 86% observed a single time. The source material was peripheral blood. The receptors shown here come from a man at least 80 years old with COVID-19, enrolled during active disease.

V is TRBV15 and J is TRBJ2-7; 8 nucleotides match TRBD1. From germline, CDR1 is LNHNV and CDR2 YYDKDF (reference sequence). The CDR3 spans 16 residues. The ends lost 1 base at V and 5 bases at J; junction bases unmatched: 10. CDR3 DNA sequence: TGTGCCACCAGCAGAGGACAGGGGCGGTACTCTGACGAGCAGTACTTC. Translated: CATSRGQGRYSDEQYF. Full variable domain (outside the CDR3, taken from reference TRBV15 and TRBJ2-7): DAMVIQNPRYQVTQFGKPVTLSCSQTLNHNVMYWYQQKSSQAPKLLFHYYDKDFNNEADTPDNFQSRRPNTSFCFLDIRSPGLGDTAMYLCATSRGQGRYSDEQYFGPGTRLTVT.

The count of this clone is one. V usage is TRBV6-5 and J usage is TRBJ1-1, with D uncertain. The CDR3 is 14 amino acids. CDR1 and CDR2 from the germline V gene are MNHEY and SVGAGI. Deletions cut 7 bases from V and 1 base from J, with 13 bases between. The DNA for the CDR3 is TGTGCCAGCACAATCATTCAGGCGAACACTGAAGCTTTCTTT. Protein product: CASTIIQANTEAFF.

This chain joins TRBV11-3 and TRBJ2-5, with TRBD1 as a possible D gene (6 bases). This CDR3 spans 16 amino acids. Deletions cut 3 bases from V and 5 bases from J, with 19 bases between. The germline gives CDR1 SGHNT, CDR2 YENEEA. This CDR3 is CASSFGATGSSETQYF. The CDR3 coding sequence is TGTGCCAGCAGCTTTGGGGCTACAGGGTCGTCGGAGACCCAGTACTTC.

The chain has TRBV27 and TRBJ1-6; D is unresolved. The CDR3 is 15 amino acids. Germline assignment: CDR1 MNHEY and CDR2 SMNVEV (reference sequence). V lost 3 bases and J 3 bases, leaving 9 bases between the germline ends. CDR3 in amino acids: CASSLRTDYNSPLHF. The CDR3 DNA follows: TGTGCCAGCAGTTTGAGAACAGACTATAATTCACCCCTCCACTTT.

The chain is built from TRBV19 and TRBJ1-2; D not resolved. CDR3 length equals 11 residues. The germline V gene encodes CDR1 LNHDA and CDR2 SQIVND (reference sequence). Trimming took 6 bases from V and 8 from J, leaving 10 bases between them. The CDR3 DNA reads as TGTGCCAGTAGAACCCTGAGGGGCTACACCTTC. It specifies CASRTLRGYTF. Full variable domain (outside the CDR3, taken from reference TRBV19 and TRBJ1-2): DGGITQSPKYLFRKEGQNVTLSCEQNLNHDAMYWYRQDPGQGLRLIYYSQIVNDFQKGDIAEGYSVSREKKESFPLTVTSAQKNPTAFYLCASRTLRGYTFGSGTRLTVV.

This sequence joins TRBV5-1 and TRBJ1-2; the match to TRBD1 covers 7 bases. The length of the CDR3 is 15 residues. The V gene's germline CDR1 is SGHRS and CDR2 YFSETQ. The V segment lost 0 bases and the J segment 2 bases; nucleotides outside the gene matches: 4. The CDR3 loop is CASSLVDRANYGYTF. In nucleotides, the CDR3 is TGCGCCAGCAGCTTGGTCGACAGGGCGAACTATGGCTACACCTTC.

This clone was observed a few times. The chain employs TRBV2 and TRBJ2-1; D unresolved. The CDR3 is 16 residues long. Germline V gene data show CDR1 as SNHLY and CDR2 as FYNNEI. V was shortened by 0 bases and J by 0 bases, with 9 bases between the two germline ends. CDR3 DNA: TGTGCCAGCAGTGAAGCGGGCCTGAGCTCCTACAATGAGCAGTTCTTC. Translating it yields CASSEAGLSSYNEQFF. The full variable domain, rest sourced from reference TRBV2 and TRBJ2-1, is EPEVTQTPSHQVTQMGQEVILRCVPISNHLYFYWYRQILGQKVEFLVSFYNNEISEKSEIFDDQFSVERPDGSNFTLKIRSTKLEDSAMYFCASSEAGLSSYNEQFFGPGTRLTVL.

The chain employs TRBV9 and TRBJ2-5; 15 bases map to TRBD2. This CDR3 comprises 17 residues. The ends lost 4 bases at V and 1 base at J; junction bases unmatched: 5. Germline CDR1 is SGDLS and CDR2 is YYNGEE. This CDR3 is CASSPGLAGGFQETQYF. In DNA, the CDR3 is TGTGCCAGCAGCCCGGGACTAGCGGGGGGCTTCCAAGAGACCCAGTACTTC.

The DNA of the CDR3 is TGCGCCAGCAGCCCAGGACTAGGTGAAGTGAACAATGAGCAGTTCTTC. Translating gives CASSPGLGEVNNEQFF. The chain joins TRBV4-1 to TRBJ2-1; TRBD2 matches 7 bases. After removal of 4 bases from V and 5 bases from J, the junction contained 11 bases not matched to a gene. The germline V gene has CDR1 MGHRA and CDR2 YSYEKL. This CDR3 comprises 16 residues.

The J gene is TRBJ1-2, the V gene TRBV25-1, with D unresolved. Germline V gene data show CDR1 as MGHDK and CDR2 as SYGVNS. CDR3 length: 13 residues. V lost 5 bases to trimming and J lost 7 bases, with 14 bases between them. CDR3 in amino acids: CASSSRGGFGYTF. In DNA form, the CDR3 reads TGTGCCAGCAGTTCGCGGGGAGGGTTTGGCTACACCTTC.

The chain uses TRBV7-2 and TRBJ2-3; possible D gene TRBD2, 6 bases. The CDR3 runs 14 residues. The germline V and J ends were trimmed by 4 bases and 2 bases, with 10 bases remaining between them. Germline V gene lookup returns CDR1 SGHTA and CDR2 FQGNSA. The CDR3 reads CASSSGLITDTQYF. CDR3 DNA sequence: TGTGCCAGCAGCTCGGGACTTATCACAGATACGCAGTATTTT. Based on the CDR3 plus reference TRBV7-2 and TRBJ2-3, the full variable domain is GAGVSQSPSNKVTEKGKDVELRCDPISGHTALYWYRQSLGQGLEFLIYFQGNSAPDKSGLPSDRFSAERTGGSVSTLTIQRTQQEDSAVYLCASSSGLITDTQYFGPGTRLTVL.